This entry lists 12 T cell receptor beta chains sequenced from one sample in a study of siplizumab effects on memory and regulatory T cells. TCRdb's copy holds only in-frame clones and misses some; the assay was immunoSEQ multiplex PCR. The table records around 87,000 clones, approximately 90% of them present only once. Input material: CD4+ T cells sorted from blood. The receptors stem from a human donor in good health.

The CDR3 sequence is CASSLDRPSGEQFF. CDR3 DNA sequence: TGCGCCAGCAGCTTGGATCGGCCTAGCGGTGAGCAGTTCTTC. The J gene is TRBJ2-1, the V gene TRBV5-1; 7 positions match TRBD2. Germline values: CDR1 SGHRS, CDR2 YFSETQ. This CDR3 comprises 14 residues. The V and J ends lost 0 bases and 9 bases, in that order; junction bases with no gene match: 6.

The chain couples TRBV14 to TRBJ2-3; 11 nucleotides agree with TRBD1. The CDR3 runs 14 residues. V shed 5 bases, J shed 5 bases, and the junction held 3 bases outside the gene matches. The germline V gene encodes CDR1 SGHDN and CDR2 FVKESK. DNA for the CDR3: TGTGCCAGCAGCTGGACAGGGGGCATAGATACGCAGTATTTT. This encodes CASSWTGGIDTQYF.

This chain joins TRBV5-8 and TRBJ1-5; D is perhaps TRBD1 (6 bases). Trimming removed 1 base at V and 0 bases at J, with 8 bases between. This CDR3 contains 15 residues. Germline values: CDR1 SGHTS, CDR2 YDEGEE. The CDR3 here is CASSLQGYSNQPQHF. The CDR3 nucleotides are TGTGCCAGCAGCTTGCAGGGGTATAGCAATCAGCCCCAGCATTTT. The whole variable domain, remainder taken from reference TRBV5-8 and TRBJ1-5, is EAGVTQSPTHLIKTRGQQATLRCSPISGHTSVYWYQQALGLGLQFLLWYDEGEERNRGNFPPRFSGRQFPNYSSELNVNALELEDSALYLCASSLQGYSNQPQHFGDGTRLSIL.

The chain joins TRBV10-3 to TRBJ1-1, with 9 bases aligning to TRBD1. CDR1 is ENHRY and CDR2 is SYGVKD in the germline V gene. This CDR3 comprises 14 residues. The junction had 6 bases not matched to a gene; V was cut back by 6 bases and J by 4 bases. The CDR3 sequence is CAISADRGVTEAFF. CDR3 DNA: TGTGCCATCAGCGCAGACAGGGGGGTCACTGAAGCTTTCTTT.

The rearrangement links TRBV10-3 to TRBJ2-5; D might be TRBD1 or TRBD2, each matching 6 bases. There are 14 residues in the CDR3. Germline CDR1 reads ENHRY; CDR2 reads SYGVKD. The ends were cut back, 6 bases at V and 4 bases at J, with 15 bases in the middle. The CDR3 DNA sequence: TGTGCCATCAGCGTTAGGGGGGCGGCAGAGACCCAGTACTTC. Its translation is CAISVRGAAETQYF.

The CDR3 spells CASSQSDRVYGYTF. The CDR3, as DNA: TGTGCCAGCAGCCAATCCGACAGGGTCTATGGCTACACCTTC. The V call is TRBV4-2, the J call TRBJ1-2; 7 bases line up with TRBD1. The CDR3 is 14 residues long. J gave up 4 bases and V 2 bases, and 4 bases lay outside the gene matches. The germline CDR1 and CDR2 sequences are LGHNA and YNFKEQ.

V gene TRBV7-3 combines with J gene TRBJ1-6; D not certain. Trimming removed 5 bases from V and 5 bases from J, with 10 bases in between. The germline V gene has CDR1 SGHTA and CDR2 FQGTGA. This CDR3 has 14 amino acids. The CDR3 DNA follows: TGTGCCAGCAGCCTACTTGGAGATAATTCACCCCTCCACTTT. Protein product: CASSLLGDNSPLHF.

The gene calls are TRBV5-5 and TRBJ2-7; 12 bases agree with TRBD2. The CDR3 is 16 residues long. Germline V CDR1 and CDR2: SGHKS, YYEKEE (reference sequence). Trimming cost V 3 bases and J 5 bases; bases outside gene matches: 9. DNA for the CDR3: TGTGCCAGCAGCTCCCAAAGGACTAGCGGGATTAACGAGCAGTACTTC. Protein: CASSSQRTSGINEQYF.

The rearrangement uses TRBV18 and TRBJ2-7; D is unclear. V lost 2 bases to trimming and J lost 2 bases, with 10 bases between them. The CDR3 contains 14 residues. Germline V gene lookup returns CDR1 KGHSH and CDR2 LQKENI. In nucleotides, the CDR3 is TGTGCCAGCTCACCAACCCCTGCGACCTACGAGCAGTACTTC. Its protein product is CASSPTPATYEQYF.

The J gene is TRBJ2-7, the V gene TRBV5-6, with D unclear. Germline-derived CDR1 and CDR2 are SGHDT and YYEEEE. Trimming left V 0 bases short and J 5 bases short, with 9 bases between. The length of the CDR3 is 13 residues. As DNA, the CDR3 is TGTGCCAGCAGCTTGGTAGGGCCAGACGAGCAGTACTTC. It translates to CASSLVGPDEQYF. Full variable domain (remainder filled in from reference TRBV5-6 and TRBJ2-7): DAGVTQSPTHLIKTRGQQVTLRCSPKSGHDTVSWYQQALGQGPQFIFQYYEEEERQRGNFPDRFSGHQFPNYSSELNVNALLLGDSALYLCASSLVGPDEQYFGPGTRLTVT.

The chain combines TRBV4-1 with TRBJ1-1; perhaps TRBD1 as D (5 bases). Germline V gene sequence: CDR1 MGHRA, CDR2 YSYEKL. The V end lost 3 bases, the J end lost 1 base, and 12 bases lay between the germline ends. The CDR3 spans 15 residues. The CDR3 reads CASSQAGTGNTEAFF. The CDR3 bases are TGCGCCAGCAGCCAGGCCGGGACGGGGAACACTGAAGCTTTCTTT.

The CDR3, as DNA: TGCGCCAGCAGCTTGGGGGCAGCGCTCGAGACCCAGTACTTC. Its translation is CASSLGAALETQYF. The chain employs TRBV5-1 and TRBJ2-5; D gene ambiguous. CDR1 is SGHRS and CDR2 is YFSETQ in the germline V gene. The germline V and J ends were trimmed by 0 bases and 5 bases, with 11 bases remaining between them. This CDR3 is 14 amino acids long.